This T cell receptor (beta chain) was observed in a study of cytomegalovirus exposure and HLA in healthy donors. Turning to the study itself: Later analysis reported that the approximately 110 validation repertoires shared the platform of the approximately 670 first-cohort repertoires.

Generated by immunoSEQ multiplex PCR, the TCRdb table keeps only in-frame clones and is missing some. The sample records about 120,000 clones, 75% to 90% being singletons. Points from the study as a whole: The study put 160 or so TCR beta chains on its list as cytomegalovirus-associated. Reports described diagnosis of cytomegalovirus status by the classifier as highly specific and sensitive.

There are 14 residues in the CDR3. Germline-derived CDR1 and CDR2 are MRHNA and SNTAGT. V was pared by 0 bases and J by 1 base, with 5 bases between. As regards this clone: Its matching antigen is unknown.

This receptor was identified in a woman aged 18-35 years in good health and CMV-seronegative. The chain recombines TRBV6-4 with TRBJ2-3, with a possible D match to TRBD1 (5 bases). Sequencing input: PBMCs. CDR3 amino acids: CASSDSGGTDTQYF. The CDR3 coding sequence is TGTGCCAGCAGTGACTCAGGGGGCACAGATACGCAGTATTTT.